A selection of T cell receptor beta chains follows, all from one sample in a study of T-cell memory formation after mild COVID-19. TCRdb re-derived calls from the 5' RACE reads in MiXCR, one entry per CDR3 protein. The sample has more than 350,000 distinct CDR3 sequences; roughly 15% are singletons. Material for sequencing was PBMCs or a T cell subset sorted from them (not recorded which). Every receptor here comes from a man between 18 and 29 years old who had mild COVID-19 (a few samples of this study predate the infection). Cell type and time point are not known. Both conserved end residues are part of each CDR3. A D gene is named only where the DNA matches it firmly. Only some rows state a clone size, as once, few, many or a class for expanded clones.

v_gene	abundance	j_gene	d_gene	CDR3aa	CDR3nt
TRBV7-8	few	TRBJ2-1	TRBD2	CASSLSGIVAGSLGNEQFF	TGTGCCAGCAGCTTAAGTGGGATTGTAGCGGGGTCGCTGGGAAATGAGCAGTTCTTC
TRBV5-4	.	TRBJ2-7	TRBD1	CASSFGRQGGYEQYF	TGTGCCAGCAGCTTTGGTCGACAGGGTGGGTACGAGCAGTACTTC
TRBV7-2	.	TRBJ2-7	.	CASSLSPSAAAYEQYF	TGTGCCAGCAGCTTATCACCCTCGGCAGCGGCCTACGAGCAGTACTTC
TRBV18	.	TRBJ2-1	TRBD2	CASSPGLAEVFEQFF	TGTGCCAGCTCACCAGGCCTAGCGGAGGTTTTTGAGCAGTTCTTC
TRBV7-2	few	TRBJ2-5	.	CASSLDRFQETQYF	TGTGCCAGCAGCTTAGACAGGTTTCAAGAGACCCAGTACTTC
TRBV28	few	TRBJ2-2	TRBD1	CASSPGTGALTGELFF	TGTGCCAGCAGTCCCGGGACAGGGGCTCTCACCGGGGAGCTGTTTTTT
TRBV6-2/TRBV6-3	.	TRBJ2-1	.	CASRDRIYNEQFF	TGTGCCAGCAGAGACAGGATCTACAATGAGCAGTTCTTC
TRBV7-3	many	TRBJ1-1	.	CASRWTVNTEAFF	TGTGCCAGCAGATGGACAGTGAACACTGAAGCTTTCTTT
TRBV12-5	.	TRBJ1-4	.	CASGLILGGPGEKLFF	TGTGCTAGTGGTTTGATCCTCGGGGGGCCGGGGGAAAAACTGTTTTTT
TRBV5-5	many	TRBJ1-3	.	CASHQSGTPINTIYF	TGTGCCAGCCACCAATCGGGGACCCCTATAAACACCATATATTTT
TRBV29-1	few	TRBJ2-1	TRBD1	CSVPGQGYNEQFF	TGCAGCGTGCCGGGACAGGGATACAATGAGCAGTTCTTC
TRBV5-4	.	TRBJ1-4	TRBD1	CASSSEQGAREKLFF	TGTGCCAGCAGCTCGGAACAGGGGGCACGGGAAAAACTGTTTTTT
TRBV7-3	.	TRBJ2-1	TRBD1	CASSLRTGQLYNEQFF	TGTGCCAGCAGCTTACGGACAGGGCAACTCTACAATGAGCAGTTCTTC
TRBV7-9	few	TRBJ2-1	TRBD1	CASSLGLADRGSKRQFF	TGTGCCAGCAGCTTAGGTCTGGCGGACAGGGGTTCTAAGCGGCAGTTCTTC
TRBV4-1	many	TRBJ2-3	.	CASSQVGDTQYF	TGCGCCAGCAGCCAAGTCGGGGATACGCAGTATTTT
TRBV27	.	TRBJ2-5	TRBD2	CASSLGTSGKTQYF	TGTGCCAGCAGTCTTGGGACTAGCGGGAAGACCCAGTACTTC
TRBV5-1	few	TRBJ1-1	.	CASNQLVRGSDTEAFF	TGCGCCAGCAATCAACTAGTCCGAGGGTCGGACACTGAAGCTTTCTTT
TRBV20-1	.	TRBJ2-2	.	CSAEPPPPGELFF	TGCAGTGCCGAGCCTCCCCCTCCCGGGGAGCTGTTTTTT
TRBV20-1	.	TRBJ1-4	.	CSARDPGEEKLFF	TGCAGTGCTAGAGACCCGGGAGAAGAAAAACTGTTTTTT
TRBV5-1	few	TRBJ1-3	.	CASSLMFQGSGNTIYF	TGCGCCAGCAGCTTGATGTTCCAGGGTTCTGGAAACACCATATATTTT
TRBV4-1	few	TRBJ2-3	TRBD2	CASSRRPLAGDTDTQYF	TGCGCCAGCAGCCGCCGACCCTTAGCGGGAGACACAGATACGCAGTATTTT
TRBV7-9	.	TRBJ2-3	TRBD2	CASSPPVLAGASKESTDTQYF	TGTGCCAGCAGCCCTCCGGTACTAGCGGGGGCCTCGAAGGAGAGCACAGATACGCAGTATTTT
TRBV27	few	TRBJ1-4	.	CASSTTGHPNEKLFF	TGTGCCAGCAGTACCACGGGACATCCTAATGAAAAACTGTTTTTT
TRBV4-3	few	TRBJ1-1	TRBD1	CASSLRTGGSTEAFF	TGCGCCAGCAGCCTCCGGACAGGGGGTAGCACTGAAGCTTTCTTT
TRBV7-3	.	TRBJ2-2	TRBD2	CASSYGGAPGELFF	TGTGCCAGCAGCTACGGGGGGGCCCCCGGGGAGCTGTTTTTT
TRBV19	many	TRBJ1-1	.	CASSIDWLMNTEAFF	TGTGCCAGTAGTATAGATTGGCTGATGAACACTGAAGCTTTCTTT
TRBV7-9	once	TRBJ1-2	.	CASTPPGRDYGYTF	TGTGCCAGCACTCCCCCCGGTAGGGACTATGGCTACACCTTC
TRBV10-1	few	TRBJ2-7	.	CASSESLGGSYEQYF	TGCGCCAGCAGTGAGTCGCTAGGGGGGTCCTACGAGCAGTACTTC
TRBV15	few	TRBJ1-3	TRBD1	CATSRVNPGTGTGNTIYF	TGTGCCACCAGCAGAGTTAATCCCGGGACAGGGACTGGAAACACCATATATTTT
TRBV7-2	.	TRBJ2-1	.	CASSSDTYNEQFF	TGTGCCAGCAGCTCGGACACGTACAATGAGCAGTTCTTC
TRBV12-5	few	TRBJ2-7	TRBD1	CASGPGTGGSEQYF	TGTGCTAGTGGCCCCGGGACAGGGGGAAGTGAGCAGTACTTC
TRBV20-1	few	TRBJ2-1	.	CSASPGRGAYNEQFF	TGCAGTGCCAGCCCCGGACGAGGGGCCTACAATGAGCAGTTCTTC
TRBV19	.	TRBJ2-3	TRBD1	CASSIGQGSTDTQYF	TGTGCCAGTAGTATCGGACAGGGCAGCACAGATACGCAGTATTTT